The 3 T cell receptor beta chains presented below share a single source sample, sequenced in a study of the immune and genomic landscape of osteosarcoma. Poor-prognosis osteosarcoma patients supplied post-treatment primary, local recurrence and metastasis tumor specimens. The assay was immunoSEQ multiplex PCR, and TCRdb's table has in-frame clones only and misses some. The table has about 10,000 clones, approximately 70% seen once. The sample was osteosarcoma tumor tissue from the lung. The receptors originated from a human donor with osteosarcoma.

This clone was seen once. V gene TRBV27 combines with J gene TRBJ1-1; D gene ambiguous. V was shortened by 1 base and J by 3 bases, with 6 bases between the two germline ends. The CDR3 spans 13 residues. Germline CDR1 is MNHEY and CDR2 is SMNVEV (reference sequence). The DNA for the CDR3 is TGTGCCAGCAGTTTATTGGGGTACACTGAAGCTTTCTTT. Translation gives CASSLLGYTEAFF.

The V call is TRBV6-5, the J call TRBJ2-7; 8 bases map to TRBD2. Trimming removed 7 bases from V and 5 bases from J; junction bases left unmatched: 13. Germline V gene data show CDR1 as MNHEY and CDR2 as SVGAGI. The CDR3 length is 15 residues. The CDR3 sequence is CASTPLAGGVHEQYF. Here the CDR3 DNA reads TGTGCCAGCACGCCTCTGGCGGGAGGAGTCCACGAGCAGTACTTC.

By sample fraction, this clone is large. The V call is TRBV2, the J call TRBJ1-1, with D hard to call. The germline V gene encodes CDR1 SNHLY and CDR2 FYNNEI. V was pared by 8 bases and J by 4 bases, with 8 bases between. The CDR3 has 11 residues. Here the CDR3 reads CASYGGTEAFF. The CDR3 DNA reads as TGTGCCAGCTATGGTGGCACTGAAGCTTTCTTT.